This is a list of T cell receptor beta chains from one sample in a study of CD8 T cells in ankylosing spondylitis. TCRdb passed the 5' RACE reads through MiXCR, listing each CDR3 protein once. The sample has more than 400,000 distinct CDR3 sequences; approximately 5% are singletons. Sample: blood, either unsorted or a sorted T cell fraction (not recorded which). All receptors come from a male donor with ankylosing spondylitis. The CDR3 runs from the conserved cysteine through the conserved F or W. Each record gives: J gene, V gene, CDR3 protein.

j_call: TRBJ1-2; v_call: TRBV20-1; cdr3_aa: CSARWGQTNYGYTF
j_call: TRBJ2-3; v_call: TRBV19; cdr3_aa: CASSIDALAGATDTQYF
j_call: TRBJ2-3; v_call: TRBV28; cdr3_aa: CASSQGGGPDTQYF
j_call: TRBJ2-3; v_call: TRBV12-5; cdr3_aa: CASGLGRTSGTDTQYF
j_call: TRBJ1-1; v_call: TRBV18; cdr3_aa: CASSPRRDTLPTGPETEAFF
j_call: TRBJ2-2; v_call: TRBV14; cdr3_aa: CASRTAGGFTGELFF
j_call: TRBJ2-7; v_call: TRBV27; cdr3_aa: CASSPGQGAMMYEQYF
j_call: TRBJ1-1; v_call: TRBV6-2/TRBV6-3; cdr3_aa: CASFRDRQWNTEAFF
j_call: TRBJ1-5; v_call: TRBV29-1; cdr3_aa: CSVGTGGGQPQHF
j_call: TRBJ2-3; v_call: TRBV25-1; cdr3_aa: CASSAGWGTDTQYF
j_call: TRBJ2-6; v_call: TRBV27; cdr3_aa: CASREHRPGANVLTF
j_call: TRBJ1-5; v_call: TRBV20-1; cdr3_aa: CSARGGQPQHF
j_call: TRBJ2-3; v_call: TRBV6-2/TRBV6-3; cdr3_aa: CASSYPDPVGTQYF
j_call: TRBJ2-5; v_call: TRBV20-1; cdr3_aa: CCASTLGRGFQRETQYF
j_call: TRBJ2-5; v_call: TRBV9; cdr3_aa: CASSVRAGGPETQYF
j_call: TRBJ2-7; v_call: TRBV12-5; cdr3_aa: CASGSYSPDVYEQYF
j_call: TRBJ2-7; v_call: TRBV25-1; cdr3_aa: CASQWGEAYEQYF
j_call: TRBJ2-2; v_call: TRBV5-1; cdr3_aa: CASSLGGSFNTGELFF
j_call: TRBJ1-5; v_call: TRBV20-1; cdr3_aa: CSALNRRGEQPQHF
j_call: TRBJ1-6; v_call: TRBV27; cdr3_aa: CASQEARPNSPLHF
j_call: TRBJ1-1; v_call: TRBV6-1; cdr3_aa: CASSGRRQGFSEAFF
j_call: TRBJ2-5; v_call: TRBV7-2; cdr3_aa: CASSLWGTETQYF